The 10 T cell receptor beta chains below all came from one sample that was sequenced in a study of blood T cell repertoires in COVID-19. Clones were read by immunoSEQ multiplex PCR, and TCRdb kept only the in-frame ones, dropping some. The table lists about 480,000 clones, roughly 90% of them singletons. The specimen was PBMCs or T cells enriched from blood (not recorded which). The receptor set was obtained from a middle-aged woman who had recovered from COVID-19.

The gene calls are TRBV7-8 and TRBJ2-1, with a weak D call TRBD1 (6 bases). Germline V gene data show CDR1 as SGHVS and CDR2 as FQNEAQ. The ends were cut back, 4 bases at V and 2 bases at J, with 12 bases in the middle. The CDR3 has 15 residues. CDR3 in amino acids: CASSSQGGTYNEQFF. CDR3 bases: TGTGCCAGCAGCTCACAGGGTGGCACCTACAATGAGCAGTTCTTC.

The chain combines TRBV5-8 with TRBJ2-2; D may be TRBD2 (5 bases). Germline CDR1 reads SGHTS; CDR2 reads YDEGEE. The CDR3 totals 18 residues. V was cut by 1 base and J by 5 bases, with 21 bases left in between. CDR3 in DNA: TGTGCCAGCAGCTTGAAGGGCCTAGCCATCAAACAGACCGGGGAGCTGTTTTTT. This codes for CASSLKGLAIKQTGELFF.

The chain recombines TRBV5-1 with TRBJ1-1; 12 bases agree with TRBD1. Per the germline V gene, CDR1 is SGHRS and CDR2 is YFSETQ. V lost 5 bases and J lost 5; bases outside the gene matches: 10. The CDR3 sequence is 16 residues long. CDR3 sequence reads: CASRRGQGAGWTEAFF. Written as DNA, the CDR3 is TGCGCCAGCAGACGGGGACAGGGGGCTGGCTGGACTGAAGCTTTCTTT.

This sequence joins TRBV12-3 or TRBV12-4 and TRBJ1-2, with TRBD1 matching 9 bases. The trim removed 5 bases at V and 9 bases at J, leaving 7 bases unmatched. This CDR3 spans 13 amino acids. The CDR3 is CASSGQGTSSYTF. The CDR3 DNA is TGTGCCAGCAGTGGACAGGGGACGAGTAGCTACACCTTC.

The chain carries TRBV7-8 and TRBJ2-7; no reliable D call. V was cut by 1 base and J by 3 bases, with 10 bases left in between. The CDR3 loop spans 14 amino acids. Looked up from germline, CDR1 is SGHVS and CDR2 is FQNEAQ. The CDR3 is CASSLVSGSYEQYF. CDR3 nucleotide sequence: TGTGCCAGCAGCTTAGTTTCGGGTAGCTACGAGCAGTACTTC.

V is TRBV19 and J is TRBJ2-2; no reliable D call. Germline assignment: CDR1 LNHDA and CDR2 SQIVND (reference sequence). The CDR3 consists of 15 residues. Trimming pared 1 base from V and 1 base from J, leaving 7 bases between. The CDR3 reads CASSIGHLNTGELFF. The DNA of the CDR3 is TGTGCCAGTAGTATAGGACACTTGAACACCGGGGAGCTGTTTTTT.

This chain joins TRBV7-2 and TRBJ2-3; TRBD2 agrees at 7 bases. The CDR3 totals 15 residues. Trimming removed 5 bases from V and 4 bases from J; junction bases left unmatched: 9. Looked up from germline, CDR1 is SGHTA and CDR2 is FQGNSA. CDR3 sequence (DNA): TGTGCCAGCAGCGTGTCGGGGGGAGCAGCAGATACGCAGTATTTT. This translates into CASSVSGGAADTQYF.

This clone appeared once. The chain's CDR3 is CSVVIGLAWGETQYF. The CDR3 region has the DNA TGCAGCGTTGTTATCGGACTAGCCTGGGGAGAGACCCAGTACTTC. V gene TRBV29-1 combines with J gene TRBJ2-5; 8 nucleotides line up with TRBD2. The CDR3 runs to 15 residues. Germline lookup yields CDR1 SQVTM and CDR2 ANQGSEA. V was pared by 4 bases and J by 4 bases, with 11 bases of the junction left unmatched.

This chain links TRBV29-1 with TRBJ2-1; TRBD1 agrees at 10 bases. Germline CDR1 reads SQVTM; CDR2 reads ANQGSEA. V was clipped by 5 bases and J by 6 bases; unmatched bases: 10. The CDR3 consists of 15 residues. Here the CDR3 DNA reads TGCAGCGTTTTGACCGGGACAGGGGTCTTCAATGAGCAGTTCTTC. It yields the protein CSVLTGTGVFNEQFF.

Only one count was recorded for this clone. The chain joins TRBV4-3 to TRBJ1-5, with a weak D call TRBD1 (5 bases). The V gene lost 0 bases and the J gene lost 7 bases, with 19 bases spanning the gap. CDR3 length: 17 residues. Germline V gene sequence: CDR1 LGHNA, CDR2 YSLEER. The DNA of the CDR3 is TGCGCCAGCAGCCAAGAAAGGTGGCAGGGAGGTGGACAGCCCCAGCATTTT. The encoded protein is CASSQERWQGGGQPQHF.